This T cell receptor (beta chain) was recovered during a study of T cell repertoires in cytomegalovirus infection. TCRdb re-called the reads with MiXCR, one entry per CDR3 protein. The table has about 770,000 distinct CDR3 sequences, 25% to 35% seen once. For this clonotype: No antigen is known for it.

The CDR3 extends over 11 amino acids. The V gene's germline CDR1 is LNHDA and CDR2 SQIVND (reference sequence). The V end lost 1 base, the J end lost 7 bases, and 4 bases lay between the germline ends. This rearrangement joins TRBV19 to TRBJ1-1; D is unresolved. Sequenced material: cultured CD8+ T cells from PBMCs, taken from culture after CMV antigen stimulation. The sequence was obtained from a human donor in good health (CMV status not recorded). Some clones in this sample may be carry-over from other donors' samples. The CDR3 region has the DNA TGTGCCAGTAGTATAGTGCATGAAGCTTTCTTT. Amino acids: CASSIVHEAFF.